The rows below give T cell receptor beta chains drawn from one sample of a study of identical twins. TCRdb recomputed calls from the 5' RACE reads with MiXCR, one row per CDR3 protein. The sample includes approximately 700,000 distinct CDR3 sequences, roughly 6.2% of them seen just once. Sequencing input: naive T cells sorted from blood. The source of these receptors is a young man in good health. CDR3s include the opening cysteine and the closing phenylalanine or tryptophan. D genes are given only for firm matches. Size values are once, few and many counts, or a class for expanded clones, and some rows have none.

v_gene	abundance	j_gene	d_gene	CDR3aa	CDR3nt
TRBV6-2/TRBV6-3	many	TRBJ2-1	NA	CASSFTTRRSTYNEQFF	TGTGCCAGCAGTTTTACGACACGGAGGAGCACCTACAATGAGCAGTTCTTC
TRBV3-1	many	TRBJ2-7	TRBD2	CASSQVFRGDYEQYF	TGTGCCAGCAGCCAAGTGTTCCGGGGGGACTACGAGCAGTACTTC
TRBV9	few	TRBJ2-7	NA	CASSPRGDRVTYEQYF	TGTGCCAGCAGCCCTCGTGGTGACAGAGTTACCTACGAGCAGTACTTC
TRBV2	many	TRBJ2-1	NA	CASSEGSNEQFF	TGTGCCAGCAGTGAAGGGAGCAATGAGCAGTTCTTC
TRBV12-3/TRBV12-4	many	TRBJ2-1	NA	CASYRDTGYNEQFF	TGTGCCAGTTACCGGGACACGGGATACAATGAGCAGTTCTTC
TRBV10-3	NA	TRBJ1-1	NA	CASKYDTEAFF	TGTGCCTCCAAATATGATACTGAAGCTTTCTTT
TRBV5-1	few	TRBJ1-4	NA	CASSSSGIWNEKLFF	TGCGCCAGCAGCTCGTCAGGGATATGGAATGAAAAACTGTTTTTT
TRBV7-6	many	TRBJ1-1	NA	CASTMGANTEAFF	TGTGCCAGCACCATGGGGGCGAACACTGAAGCTTTCTTT
TRBV29-1	many	TRBJ2-5	NA	CSVEAMYQETQYF	TGCAGCGTTGAAGCTATGTACCAAGAGACCCAGTACTTC
TRBV3-1	NA	TRBJ2-7	NA	CASSQVGTLPGIYEQYF	TGTGCCAGCAGCCAAGTCGGGACTCTTCCTGGGATCTACGAGCAGTACTTC
TRBV13	NA	TRBJ2-1	TRBD1	CASSLRTGSNEQFF	TGTGCCAGCAGCTTGCGGACAGGGAGCAATGAGCAGTTCTTC
TRBV12-3/TRBV12-4	many	TRBJ1-1	TRBD1	CASSSRDRLTRGTEAFF	TGTGCCAGCAGTTCTCGGGACAGACTCACGAGGGGGACTGAAGCTTTCTTT
TRBV4-3	many	TRBJ2-5	NA	CASSQDLGAGMNQETQYF	TGCGCCAGCAGCCAAGATCTGGGGGCGGGAATGAACCAAGAGACCCAGTACTTC
TRBV12-3/TRBV12-4	NA	TRBJ2-5	TRBD2	CASSLRLAGVGSQETQYF	TGTGCCAGCAGTTTACGACTAGCGGGAGTAGGGTCCCAAGAGACCCAGTACTTC
TRBV12-3/TRBV12-4	many	TRBJ2-1	NA	CASSFVARGYEQFF	TGTGCCAGCAGTTTTGTTGCCCGCGGGTATGAGCAGTTCTTC
TRBV20-1	NA	TRBJ2-1	TRBD2	CSARRLAGGYEQFF	TGCAGTGCTAGACGACTAGCGGGAGGCTATGAGCAGTTCTTC
TRBV7-3	many	TRBJ2-1	NA	CASSLISQGEQFF	TGTGCCAGCAGCTTAATCTCCCAGGGTGAGCAGTTCTTC
TRBV9	many	TRBJ2-1	NA	CASSAGISSYNEQFF	TGTGCCAGCAGCGCGGGGATCAGCTCCTACAATGAGCAGTTCTTC